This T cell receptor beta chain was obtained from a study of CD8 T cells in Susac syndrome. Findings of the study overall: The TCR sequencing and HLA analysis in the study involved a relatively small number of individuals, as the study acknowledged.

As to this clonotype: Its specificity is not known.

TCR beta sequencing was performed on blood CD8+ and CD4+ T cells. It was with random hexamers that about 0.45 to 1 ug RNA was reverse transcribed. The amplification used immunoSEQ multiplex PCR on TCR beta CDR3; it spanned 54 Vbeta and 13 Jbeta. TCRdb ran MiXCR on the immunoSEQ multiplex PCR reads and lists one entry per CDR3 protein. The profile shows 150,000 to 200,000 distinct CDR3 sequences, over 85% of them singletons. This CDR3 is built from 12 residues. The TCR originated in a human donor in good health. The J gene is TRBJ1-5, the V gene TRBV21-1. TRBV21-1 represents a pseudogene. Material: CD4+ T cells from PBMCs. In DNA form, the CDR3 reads TGTGCCAGCAGCAAAGTGGGTCAGCCCCAGCATTTT. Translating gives CASSKVGQPQHF.